This T cell receptor beta chain emerged from a study of T-cell reconstitution after alpha-beta-depleted transplantation in children (dated by TCRdb to the mid-2010s). With regard to the full study: The study quantitatively tracked T-cell immune reconstitution after TCRalphabeta/CD19-depleted allogeneic hematopoietic cell transplantation in children using TCR repertoire profiling.

According to the germline V gene, CDR1 reads SGHTS and CDR2 reads YDEGEE. Taken from cysteine to phenylalanine, the CDR3 has 15 residues. Only the CDR3 portion is preserved as DNA: 45 bases, with reading frame beginning at the first base. For this chain, trimming is 0 bases at the V end and 4 bases at the J end, and the number of junction bases without a gene match is 5. The method was PCR. The sequencer was an Illumina HiSeq 2500. TCR libraries were prepared with molecular barcoding, using unique molecular identifiers to normalize TCRbeta repertoire quantification. The public reads were reanalyzed by TCRdb: fastp trimming at Q25, MiXCR alignment, in-frame beta chains only. Each record represents a unique CDR3 protein, reported with the most common genes and DNA among its rows. The sample table records 500,000 to 750,000 distinct CDR3 sequences; 10% to 15% of these occur just once. The ten largest account for roughly 2.3% of the sample.

This clonotype has only a few counts. The antigen this receptor binds is unknown. The sample holds no much larger clone one base away, and base qualities are not on file. Points the paper makes about the study in general: Over the following months the frequencies of hyperexpanded clones went down, and after one year T-cell counts and TCRbeta diversity were mostly credited to newly produced T cells. About two months after transplant, the apparently early recovery of alphabetaT-cell counts reportedly depended on just several hundred clones that had expanded rapidly and came from non-depleted graft cells. In some patients, the high TCRbeta diversity seen at day 60 was put down to recipient T cells and intrathymic progenitors that had survived conditioning.

The meaning of the sample's treatment or condition label: allogeneic hematopoietic cell transplantation with graft depleted of TCRalphabeta T cells and CD19 B cells. TCRalphabeta/CD19-depleted allogeneic hematopoietic cell grafts were given to the transplant recipients, all of whom were children. The source was PBMCs, mostly from graft donor cells, collected 360 days after TCRalphabeta/CD19-depleted stem cell transplant. This clonotype was obtained from a male patient between 10 and 17 years old who had a stem cell transplant for acute myeloid leukemia, so the T cells may come from the graft donor. Recombination connected TRBV5-8 to TRBJ2-3, with TRBD2 matching 7 junction bases. The DNA sequence reads TGTGCCAGCAGCTTGGGGCAGGGAGGGGCAGATACGCAGTATTTT. The translation is CASSLGQGGADTQYF.